This passage covers 26 T cell receptor beta chains from one sample sequenced in a study of blood T cell repertoires in COVID-19. Some clones are missing from TCRdb's copy, which holds only in-frame ones; the method was immunoSEQ multiplex PCR. Of about 420,000 clones in the sample, 80% to 90% were seen once. Sequencing was done on a sample of peripheral blood. Receptor source: a man aged 18 to 29 with COVID-19, enrolled during active disease.

This sequence joins TRBV7-9 and TRBJ2-7, with a possible D match to TRBD1 (9 bases). The germline gives CDR1 SEHNR, CDR2 FQNEAQ (reference sequence). Trimming left V 5 bases short and J 2 bases short, with 19 bases between. The CDR3 runs to 16 residues. CDR3 loop: CASSPSGGTGTYEQYF. DNA for the CDR3: TGTGCCAGCAGCCCGTCGGGGGGGACAGGGACCTACGAGCAGTACTTC.

This clone was seen once. The CDR3 loop reads CASSMATHRPGQKQNIQYF. The CDR3 DNA follows: TGTGCCAGTAGTATGGCCACCCACCGCCCGGGACAGAAACAAAACATTCAGTACTTC. V usage is TRBV19 and J usage is TRBJ2-4, with TRBD1 matching 7 bases. The ends lost 3 bases at V and 5 bases at J; junction bases unmatched: 19. The CDR3 runs to 19 residues. CDR1 is LNHDA and CDR2 is SQIVND in the germline V gene (reference sequence).

The chain recombines TRBV19 with TRBJ2-3, with D tentatively TRBD2 (7 bases). This CDR3 has 11 amino acids. Germline V lookup: CDR1 LNHDA, CDR2 SQIVND (reference sequence). Deletions cut 7 bases from V and 13 bases from J, with 15 bases between. The CDR3 DNA reads as TGTGCCAGTAATAGGGGGGGGCCGAAGTATTTT. Its protein is CASNRGGPKYF.

The J gene is TRBJ2-7, the V gene TRBV13; 7 bases fit TRBD1. V shed 6 bases, J shed 2 bases, and the junction held 10 bases outside the gene matches. There are 15 residues in the CDR3. Germline V gives CDR1 PRHDT, CDR2 FYEKMQ (reference sequence). The DNA for the CDR3 is TGTGCCAGCAGATCCTGGGGACAGCGGCCCTACGAGCAGTACTTC. This gives the protein CASRSWGQRPYEQYF.

The V gene is TRBV9, the J gene TRBJ2-7, with 8 bases matching TRBD1. Unmatched junction bases numbered 8, after V lost 4 bases and J lost 2 bases. Germline CDR1 is SGDLS and CDR2 is YYNGEE. The CDR3 spans 15 residues. Here the CDR3 reads CASSLGQGSPYEQYF. The CDR3 DNA sequence: TGTGCCAGCAGCTTAGGACAGGGATCTCCCTACGAGCAGTACTTC.

The rearrangement joins TRBV7-8 to TRBJ1-3; D uncertain. This CDR3 comprises 16 residues. V was pared by 0 bases and J by 1 base, with 10 bases between. Germline-derived CDR1 and CDR2 are SGHVS and FQNEAQ. The CDR3: CASSLAMARSGNTIYF. Here the CDR3 DNA reads TGTGCCAGCAGCTTAGCGATGGCCAGGTCTGGAAACACCATATATTTT.

V usage is TRBV5-3 and J usage is TRBJ1-5; perhaps TRBD1 as D (5 bases). TRBV5-3 is sorted into the ORF group, with uncertain function. Trimming cost V 2 bases and J 1 base, with 10 bases left between them. CDR3 length: 15 amino acids. As DNA, the CDR3 is TGTGCCAGAAGCTTAAGGGACTTGAGCAATCAGCCCCAGCATTTT. It yields the protein CARSLRDLSNQPQHF.

The genes are TRBV7-8 and TRBJ2-1; 7 nucleotides line up with TRBD1. V gave up 0 bases and J gave up 5 bases; unmatched junction bases: 7. Germline V gene lookup returns CDR1 SGHVS and CDR2 FQNEAQ. This CDR3 has 16 residues. The CDR3 sequence: CASSLARGGHHNEQFF. Here the CDR3 DNA reads TGTGCCAGCAGCTTAGCGCGAGGGGGCCATCACAATGAGCAGTTCTTC.

Details on this clone: The sample contains more than one DNA sequence encoding this CDR3. The chain couples TRBV3-1 (or the pseudogene TRBV3-2) to TRBJ2-7; D gene uncertain. In germline, CDR1 is LGHDT, CDR2 YNNKEL (reference sequence). The CDR3 has 12 residues. The V end lost 2 bases, the J end lost 3 bases, and 5 bases lay between the germline ends. The CDR3 bases are TGTGCCAGCAGCCAAACCAGCTACGAGCAGTACTTC. This gives the protein CASSQTSYEQYF.

The V gene is TRBV9, the J gene TRBJ2-3; the match to TRBD2 covers 12 bases. V dropped 0 bases and J dropped 1; count of bases not matched to a gene: 6. CDR3 length: 18 residues. CDR1 is SGDLS and CDR2 is YYNGEE in the germline V gene. The CDR3 spells CASSVGLAGGPGTDTQYF. CDR3 coding DNA: TGTGCCAGCAGCGTAGGGCTAGCGGGAGGGCCTGGCACAGATACGCAGTATTTT.

This chain joins TRBV29-1 and TRBJ1-2, with D tentatively TRBD1 (5 bases). Trimming stripped 5 bases from V and 5 bases from J, with 12 bases between. The CDR3 is made up of 12 amino acids. Germline V gene sequence: CDR1 SQVTM, CDR2 ANQGSEA. CDR3 residues: CSVHEGLYGYTF. The CDR3 DNA sequence: TGCAGCGTTCATGAGGGACTTTATGGCTACACCTTC.

V and J are TRBV24-1 and TRBJ2-1; D may be TRBD1 (6 bases). V was pared by 4 bases and J by 6 bases, with 15 bases between. The CDR3 loop spans 15 amino acids. Per the germline V gene, CDR1 is KGHDR and CDR2 is SFDVKD. The CDR3 region has the DNA TGTGCCACCAGTGAGGCGACAGGTAGGGGCAATGAGCAGTTCTTC. Translating it yields CATSEATGRGNEQFF.

The chain has TRBV2 and TRBJ2-5; D might be TRBD2 (6 bases). The germline CDR1 and CDR2 sequences are SNHLY and FYNNEI. Trimming removed 2 bases from V and 5 bases from J, with 18 bases in between. There are 16 residues in the CDR3. In nucleotides, the CDR3 is TGTGCCAGCAGTGAAACGCGGGATATCCCAGGGGAGACCCAGTACTTC. Translation gives CASSETRDIPGETQYF.

This clone was seen a few times. The chain links TRBV4-1 to TRBJ2-1; 9 bases agree with TRBD2. Per germline, CDR1 MGHRA and CDR2 YSYEKL. CDR3 length: 15 amino acids. J was trimmed by 7 bases and V by 4 bases; bases with no gene match: 8. CDR3 nucleotides: TGCGCCAGCAGCCCTATAGCGGGAGTGGGAAATGAGCAGTTCTTC. This codes for CASSPIAGVGNEQFF.

The V and J genes are TRBV19 and TRBJ2-6; 7 bases are a match to TRBD1. J was trimmed by 1 base and V by 8 bases; bases with no gene match: 11. The CDR3 has 17 amino acids. The germline V gene encodes CDR1 LNHDA and CDR2 SQIVND (reference sequence). This chain's CDR3 is CASFVGRGYSGANVLTF. DNA for the CDR3: TGTGCCAGTTTTGTAGGCAGGGGGTATTCTGGGGCCAACGTCCTGACTTTC.

V and J are TRBV5-1 and TRBJ2-3; D unclear. The germline V gene has CDR1 SGHRS and CDR2 YFSETQ. The CDR3 is 15 amino acids. The V gene lost 0 bases and the J gene lost 0 bases, with 8 bases spanning the gap. CDR3 region: CASSLERSSTDTQYF. CDR3 in DNA: TGCGCCAGCAGCTTGGAACGGTCTAGCACAGATACGCAGTATTTT.

The chain links TRBV6-5 to TRBJ1-1; D gene uncertain. The CDR3 spans 14 residues. The germline gives CDR1 MNHEY, CDR2 SVGAGI. V was trimmed by 6 bases and J by 0 bases, leaving 11 bases between them. Written as DNA, the CDR3 is TGTGCCAGCAGCCGATACAGCATGAACACTGAAGCTTTCTTT. It specifies CASSRYSMNTEAFF.

V and J are TRBV6-4 and TRBJ2-3; 15 bases line up with TRBD2. The CDR3 runs to 20 residues. V shed 7 bases and J 4 bases; nucleotides not matched to a gene: 18. The germline V gene encodes CDR1 MRHNA and CDR2 SNTAGT. DNA of the CDR3: TGTGCCAGCAACGGGACTAGCGGGGGGCAGGTTATCGTCTTGTCAGATACGCAGTATTTT. Amino acids: CASNGTSGGQVIVLSDTQYF.

The J gene is TRBJ2-3, the V gene TRBV4-2; TRBD2 agrees at 15 bases. CDR3 length: 19 residues. Germline CDR1 and CDR2: LGHNA and YNFKEQ. Trimming removed 4 bases from V and 6 bases from J; junction bases left unmatched: 14. The CDR3 bases are TGTGCCAGCAGCCGACCCGGTTCCCGGACTAGCGGGAGGGGGGATACGCAGTATTTT. It yields the protein CASSRPGSRTSGRGDTQYF.

The chain links TRBV2 to TRBJ2-7, with TRBD1 matching 8 bases. V shed 0 bases, J shed 12 bases, and the junction held 7 bases outside the gene matches. Germline V gene sequence: CDR1 SNHLY, CDR2 FYNNEI. This CDR3 region has 13 residues. The DNA for the CDR3 is TGTGCCAGCAGTGAAGCGCGACAGGGGTTTTCGTACTTC. This encodes CASSEARQGFSYF.

This sequence joins TRBV10-3 and TRBJ2-5; TRBD2 matches at 16 bases. Germline V gene lookup returns CDR1 ENHRY and CDR2 SYGVKD. J lost 4 bases, V lost 3 bases, and 11 bases had no gene match. This CDR3 comprises 19 residues. The CDR3 is CAISDSDGTSGGALETQYF. The CDR3 nucleotides are TGTGCCATCAGTGACTCCGATGGGACTAGCGGGGGGGCCTTAGAGACCCAGTACTTC.

The V and J genes are TRBV14 and TRBJ1-3; D may be TRBD1 (5 bases). The CDR3 has 16 amino acids. Germline V gene sequence: CDR1 SGHDN, CDR2 FVKESK. The V end was cut by 5 bases, the J end by 0 bases, with 14 bases between. This CDR3 reads CASSFLGVSSGNTIYF. The CDR3 region has the DNA TGTGCCAGCAGCTTTCTAGGGGTTTCCTCTGGAAACACCATATATTTT.

The chain couples TRBV18 to TRBJ2-4; 13 bases fit TRBD2. Germline trimming cut 0 bases from V and 10 bases from J; bases unmatched to any gene: 0. This CDR3 contains 14 residues. Germline V lookup: CDR1 KGHSH, CDR2 LQKENI. CDR3 nucleotide sequence: TGTGCCAGCTCACCACCGGGACTAGCGGGGATTCAGTACTTC. It yields the protein CASSPPGLAGIQYF.

The CDR3 spells CASSYSAGRVETQYF. The CDR3 DNA reads TGTGCCAGCAGTTACTCTGCGGGGCGGGTGGAGACCCAGTACTTC. J is TRBJ2-5 and V is TRBV6-5; tentative D call: TRBD2 (6 bases). The CDR3 has 15 residues. Per germline, CDR1 MNHEY and CDR2 SVGAGI. Trimming pared 0 bases from V and 5 bases from J, leaving 13 bases between.

The rearrangement uses TRBV14 and TRBJ2-6; 9 bases fit TRBD1. Germline V gene lookup returns CDR1 SGHDN and CDR2 FVKESK. Trimming at V came to 6 bases and at J to 1 base, leaving 13 bases not matched to a gene. The CDR3 contains 19 residues. The CDR3 sequence is CASSPIPGTGMSGANVLTF. CDR3 coding DNA: TGTGCCAGCAGTCCAATACCCGGGACAGGGATGTCTGGGGCCAACGTCCTGACTTTC.

This sequence joins TRBV6-5 and TRBJ1-2, with 10 bases aligning to TRBD1. This CDR3 has 15 residues. The V gene's germline CDR1 is MNHEY and CDR2 SVGAGI. After removal of 6 bases from V and 1 base from J, the junction contained 5 bases not matched to a gene. DNA for the CDR3: TGTGCCAGCAGGACAGGGGGCCTTTATAACTATGGCTACACCTTC. Its protein product is CASRTGGLYNYGYTF.